A selection of T cell receptor beta chains follows, all from one sample in a study of regulatory T cells in long-lasting Graves disease. TCRdb itself ran the multiplex PCR reads through MiXCR, one entry per CDR3 protein. The sample gives some 340,000 distinct CDR3 sequences, about an eighth of which show up once; about 20% is in the top ten. This same sample was also taken into another study, of T cells in Graves' hyperthyroidism and ophthalmopathy.

The sample here was peripheral blood mononuclear cells (PBMCs), taken at new diagnosis, from a patient treated with antithyroid drugs. These receptors were obtained from a woman between 18 and 30 years old with Graves disease. Both conserved end residues are part of each CDR3. The order of the fields is clone size, D gene, V gene, J gene, CDR3 protein, CDR3 DNA. A D gene is named only where the DNA matches it firmly. The size field is filled for only some rows; it gives once, few, many or a size class.

clone size: .
D gene: TRBD1
V gene: TRBV9
J gene: TRBJ2-5
CDR3 protein: CASSASGTGPQETQYF
CDR3 DNA: TGTGCCAGCAGCGCCTCCGGGACAGGCCCCCAAGAGACCCAGTACTTC

clone size: few
D gene: .
V gene: TRBV6-1
J gene: TRBJ2-4
CDR3 protein: CASSMAAQGLAKNIQYF
CDR3 DNA: TGTGCCAGCAGTATGGCTGCCCAGGGGCTAGCCAAAAACATTCAGTACTTC

clone size: many
D gene: .
V gene: TRBV30
J gene: TRBJ1-6
CDR3 protein: CAWRHYNSPLHF
CDR3 DNA: TGTGCCTGGCGCCACTATAATTCACCCCTCCACTTT

clone size: .
D gene: .
V gene: TRBV13
J gene: TRBJ1-3
CDR3 protein: CASSSRGVAYGNTIYF
CDR3 DNA: TGTGCCAGCAGCTCGCGGGGGGTTGCTTATGGAAACACCATATATTTT

clone size: few
D gene: .
V gene: TRBV7-2
J gene: TRBJ2-7
CDR3 protein: CASSFAAGEQYF
CDR3 DNA: TGTGCCAGCAGCTTCGCGGCTGGCGAGCAGTACTTC

clone size: many
D gene: TRBD1
V gene: TRBV2
J gene: TRBJ1-5
CDR3 protein: CASSEFAYGQGWNQPQHF
CDR3 DNA: TGTGCCAGCAGTGAATTCGCGTACGGACAGGGGTGGAATCAGCCCCAGCATTTT

clone size: .
D gene: TRBD1
V gene: TRBV7-3
J gene: TRBJ1-1
CDR3 protein: CASSFSRGPGTEAFF
CDR3 DNA: TGTGCCAGCAGCTTTTCAAGGGGGCCGGGAACTGAAGCTTTCTTT

clone size: many
D gene: .
V gene: TRBV13
J gene: TRBJ2-2
CDR3 protein: CASSLVGGTGELFF
CDR3 DNA: TGTGCCAGCAGCTTAGTCGGGGGAACCGGGGAGCTGTTTTTT

clone size: .
D gene: TRBD1
V gene: TRBV5-1
J gene: TRBJ2-3
CDR3 protein: CASSFTGAGDTQYF
CDR3 DNA: TGCGCCAGCAGCTTTACAGGGGCAGGAGATACGCAGTATTTT

clone size: many
D gene: TRBD2
V gene: TRBV20-1
J gene: TRBJ2-1
CDR3 protein: CSARDPIGLASYNEQFF
CDR3 DNA: TGCAGTGCTAGAGATCCCATAGGACTAGCTTCCTACAATGAGCAGTTCTTC

clone size: .
D gene: .
V gene: TRBV15
J gene: TRBJ2-1
CDR3 protein: CATSRRYRADEQFF
CDR3 DNA: TGTGCCACCAGCAGACGTTATAGAGCGGATGAGCAGTTCTTC

clone size: many
D gene: .
V gene: TRBV24-1
J gene: TRBJ2-1
CDR3 protein: CATSDAQGYEQFF
CDR3 DNA: TGTGCCACCAGTGATGCACAGGGTTATGAGCAGTTCTTC

clone size: few
D gene: .
V gene: TRBV5-6
J gene: TRBJ1-1
CDR3 protein: CASSLEEGMNTEAFF
CDR3 DNA: TGTGCCAGCAGCTTGGAGGAAGGGATGAACACTGAAGCTTTCTTT

clone size: few
D gene: .
V gene: TRBV7-2
J gene: TRBJ2-5
CDR3 protein: CASRLRKSRATGEETQYF
CDR3 DNA: TGTGCCAGCAGGCTCCGGAAATCAAGGGCAACGGGAGAGGAGACCCAGTACTTC

clone size: .
D gene: TRBD1
V gene: TRBV28
J gene: TRBJ1-1
CDR3 protein: CASRGTANTEAFF
CDR3 DNA: TGTGCCAGCAGGGGGACAGCGAACACTGAAGCTTTCTTT

clone size: many
D gene: .
V gene: TRBV7-9
J gene: TRBJ1-3
CDR3 protein: CASSSGQGNTIYF
CDR3 DNA: TGTGCCAGCAGCTCAGGACAGGGAAACACCATATATTTT

clone size: .
D gene: .
V gene: TRBV28
J gene: TRBJ2-7
CDR3 protein: CASSTLTRGPEQYF
CDR3 DNA: TGTGCCAGCAGTACATTAACCCGGGGCCCCGAGCAGTACTTC

clone size: .
D gene: .
V gene: TRBV29-1
J gene: TRBJ2-2
CDR3 protein: CSVEENNTGELFF
CDR3 DNA: TGCAGCGTTGAAGAAAACAACACCGGGGAGCTGTTTTTT

clone size: many
D gene: .
V gene: TRBV28
J gene: TRBJ1-2
CDR3 protein: CASRGDGYTF
CDR3 DNA: TGTGCCAGCAGAGGTGATGGCTACACCTTC

clone size: many
D gene: .
V gene: TRBV7-2
J gene: TRBJ2-7
CDR3 protein: CASSLGRHEGGHRTNYEQYF
CDR3 DNA: TGTGCCAGCAGCCTAGGGAGGCATGAAGGGGGCCATCGCACAAACTACGAGCAGTACTTC

clone size: many
D gene: .
V gene: TRBV7-3
J gene: TRBJ2-2
CDR3 protein: CASSMAFSAGELFF
CDR3 DNA: TGTGCCAGCAGTATGGCCTTTTCCGCCGGGGAGCTGTTTTTT

clone size: many
D gene: .
V gene: TRBV30
J gene: TRBJ1-2
CDR3 protein: CARSAGGNAYTF
CDR3 DNA: TGTGCCCGGAGCGCCGGGGGCAATGCATACACCTTC